This is a list of T cell receptor beta chains from one sample in a study of T cell repertoires in cytomegalovirus infection. TCRdb recomputed calls from the reads with MiXCR, one row per CDR3 protein. The sample has 250,000 or so distinct CDR3 sequences; less than 9.5% are singletons. Source material: PBMCs. All receptors derive from a human donor in good health (CMV status not recorded). Some clones in this sample may be carry-over from other donors' samples. Both conserved end residues are part of each CDR3. Each record gives: D gene, clone size, V gene, J gene, CDR3 protein, CDR3 DNA. The D gene is left open where the match is weak. Size is omitted from some rows. Given values are once, few, many or a class for expanded clones.

TRBD2	many	TRBV7-2	TRBJ2-3	CASRGRVADTQYF	TGTGCCAGCAGGGGGAGGGTGGCAGATACGCAGTATTTT
-	many	TRBV7-9	TRBJ2-1	CASSPGGGYNEQFF	TGTGCCAGCAGCCCGGGCGGAGGGTACAATGAGCAGTTCTTC
TRBD1	many	TRBV12-3/TRBV12-4	TRBJ1-1	CASSLTGGPATEAFF	TGTGCCAGCAGCCTGACAGGGGGGCCGGCCACTGAAGCTTTCTTT
TRBD2	many	TRBV7-2	TRBJ2-7	CASSGSRGGKGEQYF	TGTGCCAGCAGCGGCAGCCGGGGGGGGAAGGGCGAGCAGTACTTC
-	-	TRBV3-1	TRBJ2-6	CASSQVPSEANVLTF	TGTGCCAGCAGCCAAGTTCCCTCTGAGGCCAACGTCCTGACTTTC
-	many	TRBV12-3/TRBV12-4	TRBJ1-4	CASSPRHNEKLFF	TGTGCCAGCAGTCCAAGACACAATGAAAAACTGTTTTTT
-	few	TRBV7-9	TRBJ1-1	CASSEIGAVNTEAFF	TGTGCCAGCAGCGAAATCGGGGCGGTGAACACTGAAGCTTTCTTT
-	-	TRBV28	TRBJ2-5	CASSFETTEETQYF	TGTGCCAGCAGTTTTGAGACTACCGAAGAGACCCAGTACTTC
-	many	TRBV6-5	TRBJ2-6	CASSYSSPSHSGANVLTF	TGTGCCAGCAGTTACTCTAGCCCCAGCCACTCTGGGGCCAACGTCCTGACTTTC
-	many	TRBV3-1	TRBJ1-1	CASSQPYRENTEAFF	TGTGCCAGCAGCCAACCCTACAGAGAAAACACTGAAGCTTTCTTT
-	many	TRBV7-2	TRBJ1-3	CASSLASGVTGNTIYF	TGTGCCAGCAGCTTAGCGAGTGGGGTTACTGGAAACACCATATATTTT
TRBD2	few	TRBV28	TRBJ2-5	CAAMSGGAGLRQETQYF	TGTGCCGCGATGAGCGGGGGGGCCGGGTTGAGACAAGAGACCCAGTACTTC
-	-	TRBV11-2	TRBJ1-2	CASSLASGGPRGYTF	TGTGCCAGCAGCTTAGCTTCCGGGGGCCCAAGGGGCTACACCTTC
-	many	TRBV7-9	TRBJ1-1	CASSLLTGNTEAFF	TGTGCCAGCAGCTTACTAACGGGGAACACTGAAGCTTTCTTT
-	few	TRBV20-1	TRBJ2-5	CSARRASEAPETQYF	TGCAGTGCAAGACGGGCTAGTGAGGCCCCAGAGACCCAGTACTTC
-	many	TRBV7-2	TRBJ1-2	CASSLAVSGRTPDYGYTF	TGTGCCAGCAGCTTAGCAGTCTCGGGCAGAACGCCAGATTATGGCTACACCTTC
-	-	TRBV6-1	TRBJ1-2	CASSKGRQDYGYTF	TGTGCCAGCAGTAAAGGAAGACAGGACTATGGCTACACCTTC
-	many	TRBV6-1	TRBJ1-5	CASSEGAGQPQHF	TGTGCCAGCAGTGAGGGGGCAGGACAGCCCCAGCATTTT
TRBD1	many	TRBV20-1	TRBJ1-3	CSAPGQGSGNTIYF	TGCAGTGCTCCCGGACAGGGGTCTGGAAACACCATATATTTT
-	-	TRBV12-3/TRBV12-4	TRBJ1-3	CASSQAHTGNTIYF	TGTGCCAGCAGTCAGGCCCATACTGGAAACACCATATATTTT
-	-	TRBV4-3	TRBJ1-2	CASSQDRQGPGYTF	TGCGCCAGCAGCCAAGATCGGCAGGGCCCTGGCTACACCTTC
TRBD2	few	TRBV7-2	TRBJ2-2	CASSALAGAGTGELFF	TGTGCCAGCAGCGCCCTAGCGGGAGCGGGCACCGGGGAGCTGTTTTTT
-	-	TRBV15	TRBJ2-7	CATSRDRGSEQYF	TGTGCCACCAGCAGAGATCGGGGATCCGAGCAGTACTTC
-	many	TRBV7-2	TRBJ2-4	CASSPQRGGTIQYF	TGTGCCAGCAGCCCGCAGAGGGGGGGAACCATTCAGTACTTC
-	many	TRBV5-6	TRBJ2-1	CASSLRPDAGEQFF	TGTGCCAGCAGCTTAAGGCCAGACGCGGGTGAGCAGTTCTTC
-	-	TRBV7-2	TRBJ1-3	CASSLISGAGNTIYF	TGTGCCAGCAGCTTAATATCCGGGGCTGGAAACACCATATATTTT
-	-	TRBV23-1	TRBJ2-7	CASSTLDEGPYEQYF	TGCGCCAGCAGTACGCTTGACGAGGGACCCTACGAGCAGTACTTC
TRBD1	many	TRBV7-2	TRBJ1-5	CASSLETGGGFSGNQPQHF	TGTGCCAGCAGCTTAGAGACAGGGGGCGGTTTTAGCGGCAATCAGCCCCAGCATTTT
-	many	TRBV24-1	TRBJ1-5	CATSDSGTMDQPQHF	TGTGCCACCAGTGATTCCGGGACAATGGATCAGCCCCAGCATTTT
-	-	TRBV7-6	TRBJ2-6	CASTPGGRGLSGANVLTF	TGTGCCAGCACACCCGGCGGCAGGGGACTCAGTGGGGCCAACGTCCTGACTTTC
-	-	TRBV5-1	TRBJ2-7	CASSSLPRDEQYF	TGCGCCAGCAGCTCTCTCCCTCGCGACGAGCAGTACTTC
-	many	TRBV20-1	TRBJ2-3	CMGSGPLQDRDTQYF	TGCATGGGTTCCGGGCCGCTGCAAGATCGTGATACGCAGTATTTT
TRBD1	many	TRBV7-2	TRBJ1-5	CASSLSPGGRQPQHF	TGTGCCAGCAGCTTAAGCCCAGGGGGTCGACAGCCCCAGCATTTT
-	many	TRBV5-6	TRBJ2-7	CASRSRGLTYEQYF	TGTGCCAGCAGGTCCAGGGGCCTCACCTACGAGCAGTACTTC
TRBD1	-	TRBV19	TRBJ2-2	CASTGRTGNTGELFF	TGTGCCAGTACTGGTCGGACAGGAAACACCGGGGAGCTGTTTTTT
TRBD2	many	TRBV11-3	TRBJ2-1	CASSLVTSAGYNEQFF	TGTGCCAGCAGCTTAGTAACTAGCGCCGGATATAATGAGCAGTTCTTC
TRBD1	many	TRBV6-1	TRBJ2-7	CASSPQTGHYEQYF	TGTGCCAGCAGTCCACAGACAGGGCACTACGAGCAGTACTTC
TRBD1	-	TRBV29-1	TRBJ2-5	CSGGGQGARETQYF	TGCAGCGGGGGGGGACAGGGGGCCAGAGAGACCCAGTACTTC
-	once	TRBV18	TRBJ2-7	CASSPPGYGSYEQYF	TGTGCCAGCTCACCTCCCGGGTACGGCTCCTACGAGCAGTACTTC
TRBD2	many	TRBV9	TRBJ2-1	CASSEGLLGTSGSNEQFF	TGTGCCAGCAGCGAAGGGCTCCTTGGGACTAGCGGGAGTAATGAGCAGTTCTTC
TRBD1	few	TRBV20-1	TRBJ1-2	CSARERGTGLTQGGYTF	TGCAGTGCTAGAGAGCGTGGGACAGGCCTGACGCAGGGTGGCTACACCTTC
TRBD1	few	TRBV2	TRBJ1-2	CASRQGRDYGYTF	TGTGCCAGCAGACAGGGGAGGGACTATGGCTACACCTTC
-	many	TRBV12-3/TRBV12-4	TRBJ1-1	CASSAGTHMEVHTEAFF	TGTGCCAGCAGCGCCGGGACACATATGGAGGTTCACACTGAAGCTTTCTTT
-	many	TRBV7-8	TRBJ2-4	CASSSSLRQRNIQYF	TGTGCCAGCAGCTCCTCCCTCAGGCAAAGGAACATTCAGTACTTC
-	many	TRBV7-8	TRBJ1-3	CASSLTLTSGNTIYF	TGTGCCAGCAGCTTAACGTTGACCTCTGGAAACACCATATATTTT
-	-	TRBV5-1	TRBJ2-2	CASSMGDGGGTGELFF	TGCGCCAGCAGCATGGGTGACGGTGGGGGCACCGGGGAGCTGTTTTTT
-	many	TRBV28	TRBJ2-1	CASSLLTVPTDEQFF	TGTGCCAGCAGTTTATTAACGGTCCCGACTGATGAGCAGTTCTTC
-	many	TRBV7-6	TRBJ2-7	CASSLAGGGPYEQYF	TGTGCCAGCAGCTTAGCGGGAGGAGGCCCCTACGAGCAGTACTTC
TRBD1	many	TRBV12-3/TRBV12-4	TRBJ1-6	CASSSPLGTGINSPLHF	TGTGCCAGCAGTTCCCCCCTGGGGACAGGGATAAATTCTCCCCTCCACTTT
TRBD2	-	TRBV7-2	TRBJ2-3	CASSQTSGLNTQYF	TGTGCCAGCAGCCAGACTAGCGGGTTGAATACGCAGTATTTT
TRBD2	few	TRBV19	TRBJ2-3	CASRGTSSTDTQYF	TGTGCCAGTAGGGGGACTAGCTCAACGGATACGCAGTATTTT
-	many	TRBV12-3/TRBV12-4	TRBJ2-1	CASRTAGLTYNEQFF	TGTGCCAGCAGGACGGCCGGCCTAACCTACAATGAGCAGTTCTTC
-	few	TRBV20-1	TRBJ2-7	CSARLLVGGEQYF	TGCAGTGCTAGACTGCTAGTGGGCGGGGAGCAGTACTTC
TRBD2	many	TRBV7-2	TRBJ2-7	CASSLVGGGLAGQRSF	TGTGCCAGCAGCTTAGTAGGGGGGGGACTAGCGGGGCAACGCTCCTTC
-	-	TRBV6-1	TRBJ1-2	CASSKGQSYGYTF	TGTGCCAGCAGTAAAGGACAGTCCTATGGCTACACCTTC
TRBD2	many	TRBV7-8	TRBJ2-3	CASSPPGGRSTDTQYF	TGTGCCAGCAGCCCACCCGGGGGGAGAAGCACAGATACGCAGTATTTT
-	few	TRBV20-1	TRBJ2-5	CSASPPTGEETQYF	TGCAGTGCTAGCCCCCCGACTGGAGAAGAGACCCAGTACTTC
-	few	TRBV6-2/TRBV6-3	TRBJ1-1	CASSRQVPPEAFF	TGTGCCAGCAGCCGACAGGTCCCCCCTGAAGCTTTCTTT
-	once	TRBV3-1	TRBJ1-2	CASSGARVNYGYTF	TGTGCCAGCAGCGGCGCCAGGGTAAACTATGGCTACACCTTC
-	many	TRBV7-2	TRBJ1-1	CASSWRTEAFF	TGTGCCAGCAGCTGGAGGACTGAAGCTTTCTTT